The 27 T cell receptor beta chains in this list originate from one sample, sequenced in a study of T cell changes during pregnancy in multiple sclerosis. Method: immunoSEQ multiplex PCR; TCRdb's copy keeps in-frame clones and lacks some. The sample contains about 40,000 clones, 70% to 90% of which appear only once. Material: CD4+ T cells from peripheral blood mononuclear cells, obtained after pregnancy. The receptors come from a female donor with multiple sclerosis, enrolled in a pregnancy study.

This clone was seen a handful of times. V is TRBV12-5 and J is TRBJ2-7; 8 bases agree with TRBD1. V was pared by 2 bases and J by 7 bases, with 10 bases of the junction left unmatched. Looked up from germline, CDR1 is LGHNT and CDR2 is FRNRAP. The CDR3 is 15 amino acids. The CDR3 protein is CASGLSTPRGQEQYF. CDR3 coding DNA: TGTGCTAGTGGTTTGTCCACCCCCAGGGGGCAAGAGCAGTACTTC.

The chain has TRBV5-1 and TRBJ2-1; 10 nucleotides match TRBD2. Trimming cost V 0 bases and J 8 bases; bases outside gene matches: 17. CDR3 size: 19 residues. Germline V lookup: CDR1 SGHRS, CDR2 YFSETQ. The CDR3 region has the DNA TGCGCCAGCAGCTTGGGGCCCCACGGATCGCTAGCGGGGGTGGATGAGCAGTTCTTC. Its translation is CASSLGPHGSLAGVDEQFF.

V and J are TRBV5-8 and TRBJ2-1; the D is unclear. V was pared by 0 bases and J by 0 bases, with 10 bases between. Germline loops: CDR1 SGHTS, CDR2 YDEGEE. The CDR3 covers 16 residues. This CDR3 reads CASSLESPSSYNEQFF. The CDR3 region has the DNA TGTGCCAGCAGCTTGGAATCCCCGAGCTCCTACAATGAGCAGTTCTTC.

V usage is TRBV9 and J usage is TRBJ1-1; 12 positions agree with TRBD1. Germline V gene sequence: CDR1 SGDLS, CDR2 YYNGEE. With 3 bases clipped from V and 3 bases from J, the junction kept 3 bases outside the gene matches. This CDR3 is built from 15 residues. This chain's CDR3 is CASSEGTGGDTEAFF. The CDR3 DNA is TGTGCCAGCAGCGAGGGGACAGGGGGCGACACTGAAGCTTTCTTT. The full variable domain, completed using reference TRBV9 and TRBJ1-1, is DSGVTQTPKHLITATGQRVTLRCSPRSGDLSVYWYQQSLDQGLQFLIQYYNGEERAKGNILERFSAQQFPDLHSELNLSSLELGDSALYFCASSEGTGGDTEAFFGQGTRLTVV.

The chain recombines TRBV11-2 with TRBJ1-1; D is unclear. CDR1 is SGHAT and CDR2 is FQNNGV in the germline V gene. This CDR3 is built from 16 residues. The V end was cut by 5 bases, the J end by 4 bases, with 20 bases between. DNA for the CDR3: TGTGCCAGCAGCCAAACACCTAGAGGGATCACCACTGAAGCTTTCTTT. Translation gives CASSQTPRGITTEAFF. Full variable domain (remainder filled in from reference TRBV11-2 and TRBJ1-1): EAGVAQSPRYKIIEKRQSVAFWCNPISGHATLYWYQQILGQGPKLLIQFQNNGVVDDSQLPKDRFSAERLKGVDSTLKIQPAKLEDSAVYLCASSQTPRGITTEAFFGQGTRLTVV.

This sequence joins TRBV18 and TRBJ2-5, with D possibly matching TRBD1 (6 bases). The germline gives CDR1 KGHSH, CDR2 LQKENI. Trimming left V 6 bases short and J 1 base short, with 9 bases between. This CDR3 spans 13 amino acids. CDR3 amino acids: CASSQGIQETQYF. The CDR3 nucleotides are TGTGCCAGCTCCCAGGGGATCCAAGAGACCCAGTACTTC. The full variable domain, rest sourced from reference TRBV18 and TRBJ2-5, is NAGVMQNPRHLVRRRGQEARLRCSPMKGHSHVYWYRQLPEEGLKFMVYLQKENIIDESGMPKERFSAEFPKEGPSILRIQQVVRGDSAAYFCASSQGIQETQYFGPGTRLLVL.

The CDR3 DNA sequence: TGTGCCAGCAGCTTAATCTCAGGGCGTGGCTACACCTTC. It encodes CASSLISGRGYTF. V usage is TRBV7-3 and J usage is TRBJ1-2; a weak D match, TRBD1 (5 bases). CDR1 is SGHTA and CDR2 is FQGTGA in the germline V gene. The CDR3 spans 13 residues. With 1 base removed from V and 7 bases from J, the gap between germline ends came to 10 bases.

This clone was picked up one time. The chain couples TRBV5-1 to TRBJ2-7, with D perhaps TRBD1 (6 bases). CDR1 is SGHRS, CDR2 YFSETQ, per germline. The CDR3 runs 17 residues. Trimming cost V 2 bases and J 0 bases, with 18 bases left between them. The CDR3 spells CASSFVPGQMTSYEQYF. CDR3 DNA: TGCGCCAGCAGCTTTGTTCCGGGACAAATGACCTCCTACGAGCAGTACTTC. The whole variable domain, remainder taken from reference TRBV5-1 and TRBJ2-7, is KAGVTQTPRYLIKTRGQQVTLSCSPISGHRSVSWYQQTPGQGLQFLFEYFSETQRNKGNFPGRFSGRQFSNSRSEMNVSTLELGDSALYLCASSFVPGQMTSYEQYFGPGTRLTVT.

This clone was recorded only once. For the CDR3, the DNA is TGTGCCAGCAGTTTGTGGGGGGCAGGGGGAGTCGAGCAGTACTTC. It yields the protein CASSLWGAGGVEQYF. The chain joins TRBV28 to TRBJ2-7; a weak D match, TRBD1 (7 bases). From germline, CDR1 is MDHEN and CDR2 SYDVKM. This CDR3 has 15 residues. V lost 3 bases, J lost 6 bases, and 18 bases lay in between.

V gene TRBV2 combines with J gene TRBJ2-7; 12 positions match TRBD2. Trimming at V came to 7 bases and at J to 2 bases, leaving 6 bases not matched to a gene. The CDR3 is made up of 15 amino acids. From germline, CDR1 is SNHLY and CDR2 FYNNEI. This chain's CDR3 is CASTYLAGGAYEQYF. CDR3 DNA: TGTGCCAGCACCTATCTAGCGGGGGGGGCCTACGAGCAGTACTTC.

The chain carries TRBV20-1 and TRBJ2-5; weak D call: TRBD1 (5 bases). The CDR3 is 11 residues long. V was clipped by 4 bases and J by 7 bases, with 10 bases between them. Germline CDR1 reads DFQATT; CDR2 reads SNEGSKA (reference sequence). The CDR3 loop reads CSAIREPTQYF. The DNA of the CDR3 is TGCAGTGCTATCAGGGAACCGACCCAGTACTTC.

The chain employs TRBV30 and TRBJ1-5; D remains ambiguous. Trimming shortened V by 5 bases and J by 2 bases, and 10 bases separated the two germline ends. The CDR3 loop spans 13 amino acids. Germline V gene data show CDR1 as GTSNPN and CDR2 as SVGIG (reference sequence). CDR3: CAWARQGNQPQHF. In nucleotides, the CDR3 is TGTGCCTGGGCCCGACAAGGCAATCAGCCCCAGCATTTT.

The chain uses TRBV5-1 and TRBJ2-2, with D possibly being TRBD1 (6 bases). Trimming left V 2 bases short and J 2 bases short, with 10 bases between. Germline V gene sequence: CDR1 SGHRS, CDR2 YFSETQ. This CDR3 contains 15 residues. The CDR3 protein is CASSFRDINTGELFF. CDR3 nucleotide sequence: TGCGCCAGCAGCTTCCGGGACATAAACACCGGGGAGCTGTTTTTT.

CDR3 sequence: CASSSRQGGDTEAFF. CDR3 coding DNA: TGTGCCAGCAGCTCGCGACAGGGTGGAGACACTGAAGCTTTCTTT. This chain links TRBV11-2 with TRBJ1-1; 7 bases are a match to TRBD1. The germline V gene has CDR1 SGHAT and CDR2 FQNNGV. Trimming cost V 4 bases and J 3 bases; bases outside gene matches: 8. The CDR3 length is 15 residues.

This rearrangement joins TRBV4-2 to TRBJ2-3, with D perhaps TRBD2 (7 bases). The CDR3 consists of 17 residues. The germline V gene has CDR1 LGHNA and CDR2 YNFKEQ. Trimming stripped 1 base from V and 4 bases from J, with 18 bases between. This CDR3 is CASSQGGGVEASDTQYF. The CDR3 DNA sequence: TGTGCCAGCAGCCAAGGAGGGGGGGTAGAAGCGTCAGATACGCAGTATTTT.

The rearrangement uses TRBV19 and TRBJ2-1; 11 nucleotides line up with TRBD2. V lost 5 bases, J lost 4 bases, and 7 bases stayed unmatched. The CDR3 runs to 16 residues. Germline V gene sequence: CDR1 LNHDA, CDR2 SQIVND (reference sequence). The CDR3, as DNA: TGTGCCAGTAGTGTGGGCCCTAGCGGGGGGTACAATGAGCAGTTCTTC. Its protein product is CASSVGPSGGYNEQFF.

CDR3 DNA sequence: TGTGCCAGCAGTCGGAACAGGGGGCTCTACGAGCAGTACTTC. Residues: CASSRNRGLYEQYF. The chain has TRBV28 and TRBJ2-7; 9 bases agree with TRBD1. CDR3 length equals 14 residues. Germline CDR1 and CDR2: MDHEN and SYDVKM. With 5 bases clipped from V and 3 bases from J, the junction kept 5 bases outside the gene matches.

CDR3 loop: CSVARGSTDTQYF. The CDR3 DNA reads TGCAGCGTTGCACGGGGGAGCACAGATACGCAGTATTTT. The chain uses TRBV29-1 and TRBJ2-3; D perhaps matches TRBD2 (6 bases). The length of the CDR3 is 13 residues. The germline V gene encodes CDR1 SQVTM and CDR2 ANQGSEA. V gave up 4 bases and J gave up 0 bases, with 8 bases separating them.

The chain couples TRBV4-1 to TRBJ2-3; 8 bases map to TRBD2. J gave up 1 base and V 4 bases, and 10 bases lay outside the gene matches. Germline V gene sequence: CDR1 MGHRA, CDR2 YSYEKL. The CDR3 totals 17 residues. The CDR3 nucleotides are TGCGCCAGCAGCCCTCTGGGTAGCGGGGACCGCACAGATACGCAGTATTTT. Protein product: CASSPLGSGDRTDTQYF.

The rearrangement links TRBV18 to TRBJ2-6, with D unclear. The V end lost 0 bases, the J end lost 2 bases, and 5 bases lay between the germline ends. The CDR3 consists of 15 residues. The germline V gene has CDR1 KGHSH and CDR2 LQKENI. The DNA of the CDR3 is TGTGCCAGCTCACCACCATCTCCTGGGGCCAACGTCCTGACTTTC. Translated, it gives CASSPPSPGANVLTF.

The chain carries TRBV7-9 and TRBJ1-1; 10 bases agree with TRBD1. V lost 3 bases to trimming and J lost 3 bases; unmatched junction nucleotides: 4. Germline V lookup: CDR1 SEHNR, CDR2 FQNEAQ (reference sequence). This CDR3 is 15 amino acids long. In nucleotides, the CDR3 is TGTGCCAGCAGCTTCTCCGGGACAGGGGACACTGAAGCTTTCTTT. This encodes CASSFSGTGDTEAFF.

CDR3 bases: TGTGCCAGCAGTGAAGCCCGGGTCGAGCCCCAGCATTTT. Translation: CASSEARVEPQHF. This rearrangement joins TRBV2 to TRBJ1-5; the D is unclear. Germline assignment: CDR1 SNHLY and CDR2 FYNNEI. V lost 0 bases and J lost 8, with 8 bases in between. The CDR3 sequence is 13 residues long.

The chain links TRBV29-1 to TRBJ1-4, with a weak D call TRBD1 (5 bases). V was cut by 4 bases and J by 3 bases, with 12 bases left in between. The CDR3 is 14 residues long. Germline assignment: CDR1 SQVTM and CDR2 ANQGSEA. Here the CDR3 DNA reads TGCAGCGTTGCTCTCCAGGGCCCTAATGAAAAACTGTTTTTT. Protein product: CSVALQGPNEKLFF.

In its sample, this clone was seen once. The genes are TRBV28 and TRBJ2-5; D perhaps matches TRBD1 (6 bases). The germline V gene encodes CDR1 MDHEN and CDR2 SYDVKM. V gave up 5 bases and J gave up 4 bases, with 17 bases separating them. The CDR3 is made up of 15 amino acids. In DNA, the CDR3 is TGTGCCAGCAGTCAACAGGGTGTGGGGCGAGAGACCCAGTACTTC. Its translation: CASSQQGVGRETQYF.

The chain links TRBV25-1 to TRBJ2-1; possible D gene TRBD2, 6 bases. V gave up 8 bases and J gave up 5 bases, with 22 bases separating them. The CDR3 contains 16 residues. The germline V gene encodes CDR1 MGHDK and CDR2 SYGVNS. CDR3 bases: TGTGCCAGCTCAACACTAGCTTGGGGGGTACACAATGAGCAGTTCTTC. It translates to CASSTLAWGVHNEQFF.

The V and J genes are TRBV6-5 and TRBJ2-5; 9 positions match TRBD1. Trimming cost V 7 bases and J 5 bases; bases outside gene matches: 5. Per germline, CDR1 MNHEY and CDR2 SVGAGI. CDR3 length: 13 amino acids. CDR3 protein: CASTPQGAETQYF. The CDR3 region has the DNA TGTGCCAGCACCCCACAGGGGGCGGAGACCCAGTACTTC.

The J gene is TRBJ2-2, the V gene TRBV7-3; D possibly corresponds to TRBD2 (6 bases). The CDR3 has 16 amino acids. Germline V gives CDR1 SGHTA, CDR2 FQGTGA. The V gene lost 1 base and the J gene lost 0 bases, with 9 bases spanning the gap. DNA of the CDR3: TGTGCCAGCAGCTTAAACGCGGGGCCGAACACCGGGGAGCTGTTTTTT. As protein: CASSLNAGPNTGELFF.